This record looks at one TCR beta chain sequence and its context. Antigen specificity is unknown. The TCR beta libraries used 2 to 2.5 micrograms of genomic DNA that came from cryopreserved PBMCs. Only in-frame clones appear in the TCRdb table, and some are missing; sequencing was by immunoSEQ multiplex PCR. The sample lists 45,000 or so clones, roughly 63% occurring once. The data were taken from a study of cytotoxic CD8 clonotypes in ibrutinib-treated CLL. Study-wide context: The patients comprised approximately eleven relapsed/refractory and about 14 treatment-naive cases, about 18 IGHV unmutated. Findings of the study overall: Contraction or stability on treatment characterized the public clonotypes, which were uncommon.

This TCR was recovered from a human donor with chronic lymphocytic leukemia. Specimen: PBMCs, collected after 24 months of ibrutinib treatment.

The CDR3 sequence is CASSGGTGRNEKLFF. The CDR3 coding sequence is TGTGCCAGCAGTGGAGGGACAGGAAGAAATGAAAAACTGTTTTTT. The chain links TRBV6-1 to TRBJ1-4; 8 nucleotides line up with TRBD1. The V gene's germline CDR1 is MNHNS and CDR2 SASEGT. The CDR3 totals 15 residues. The V and J ends lost 4 bases and 5 bases, in that order; junction bases with no gene match: 6.